Below are 11 T cell receptor beta chains sequenced from a single sample in a study of a mutant IDH1 vaccine in newly diagnosed glioma. This sample's time point: week 35, safety follow-up. A 20-mer mutant IDH1 peptide at 300 ug was injected subcutaneously with topical imiquimod. Libraries were prepared by immunoSEQ multiplex PCR; TCRdb keeps only in-frame clonotypes and omits some of them. The repertoire holds tens of thousands of clones, 70% to 80% seen once, with 10% to 15% in the top ten. Antigens for these TCRs are unknown. Sequences were derived from PBMCs, sampled from a glioma patient whose treatment included an IDH1 peptide vaccine. The receptors were gathered from a middle-aged man with glioma.

This clone was seen more than once but under ten times. The rearrangement joins TRBV19 to TRBJ1-5, with D tentatively TRBD1 (5 bases). Trimming removed 3 bases at V and 5 bases at J, with 8 bases between. CDR1 and CDR2 (germline): LNHDA, SQIVND (reference sequence). The CDR3 length is 13 residues. The CDR3 protein is CASSIGRDQPQHF. CDR3 nucleotide sequence: TGTGCCAGTAGTATCGGCAGGGATCAGCCCCAGCATTTT.

V gene TRBV19 combines with J gene TRBJ2-2; a weak D match, TRBD1 (5 bases). CDR3 length: 16 residues. V was trimmed by 0 bases and J by 0 bases, leaving 8 bases between them. Germline-derived CDR1 and CDR2 are LNHDA and SQIVND (reference sequence). The CDR3 DNA follows: TGTGCCAGTAGTATAGATGGGGCAACGAACACCGGGGAGCTGTTTTTT. It encodes CASSIDGATNTGELFF. Using reference TRBV19 and TRBJ2-2 for the parts outside the CDR3, the full variable domain is DGGITQSPKYLFRKEGQNVTLSCEQNLNHDAMYWYRQDPGQGLRLIYYSQIVNDFQKGDIAEGYSVSREKKESFPLTVTSAQKNPTAFYLCASSIDGATNTGELFFGEGSRLTVL.

This clone came up a few times. The gene calls are TRBV7-2 and TRBJ2-5; D is undetermined. Germline V CDR1 and CDR2: SGHTA, FQGNSA. The CDR3 is 14 amino acids. V lost 1 base and J 5 bases, leaving 11 bases between the germline ends. CDR3 sequence: CASSLGSLRETQYF. The DNA of the CDR3 is TGTGCCAGCAGCTTAGGATCTCTACGGGAGACCCAGTACTTC.

The chain recombines TRBV29-1 with TRBJ2-5; no reliable D call. The CDR3 runs to 12 residues. The ends were cut back, 7 bases at V and 1 base at J, with 10 bases in the middle. Germline V gives CDR1 SQVTM, CDR2 ANQGSEA. The CDR3 spells CSAVKVQETQYF. The CDR3 coding sequence is TGCAGCGCCGTAAAAGTCCAAGAGACCCAGTACTTC.

The V gene is TRBV9, the J gene TRBJ1-4, with D perhaps TRBD1 (6 bases). The CDR3 spans 14 residues. V dropped 4 bases and J dropped 4 bases, with 11 bases sitting between them. Germline loops: CDR1 SGDLS, CDR2 YYNGEE. CDR3 sequence reads: CASSKTGDNEKLFF. The CDR3 coding sequence is TGTGCCAGCAGCAAGACAGGCGATAATGAAAAACTGTTTTTT.

The rearrangement joins TRBV6-5 to TRBJ2-1; perhaps D is TRBD1 or TRBD2 (5 bases each). V lost 4 bases and J 10 bases, leaving 23 bases between the germline ends. The germline V gene has CDR1 MNHEY and CDR2 SVGAGI. CDR3 length: 16 amino acids. CDR3: CASSLDGGPPPGEQFF. DNA for the CDR3: TGTGCCAGCAGTTTAGATGGGGGACCCCCCCCGGGGGAGCAGTTCTTC.

The chain recombines TRBV19 with TRBJ1-1; D remains ambiguous. V was shortened by 5 bases and J by 3 bases, with 10 bases between the two germline ends. Germline loops: CDR1 LNHDA, CDR2 SQIVND (reference sequence). The CDR3 extends over 13 amino acids. CDR3 bases: TGTGCCAGTAGTCCCGGCGGGCACACTGAAGCTTTCTTT. Translating gives CASSPGGHTEAFF. The complete variable domain, with remaining parts taken from reference TRBV19 and TRBJ1-1, reads DGGITQSPKYLFRKEGQNVTLSCEQNLNHDAMYWYRQDPGQGLRLIYYSQIVNDFQKGDIAEGYSVSREKKESFPLTVTSAQKNPTAFYLCASSPGGHTEAFFGQGTRLTVV.

This chain joins TRBV5-1 and TRBJ2-5, with 8 bases matching TRBD2. Per the germline V gene, CDR1 is SGHRS and CDR2 is YFSETQ. V trimming: 4 bases; J trimming: 2 bases; junction bases outside the gene matches: 10. The CDR3 length is 16 residues. CDR3 sequence reads: CASSKGVGTRQETQYF. CDR3 nucleotide sequence: TGCGCCAGCAGCAAAGGGGTCGGGACTAGGCAAGAGACCCAGTACTTC.

This clone showed up just a few times. The rearrangement links TRBV6-6 to TRBJ2-7; D gene uncertain. The CDR3 spans 13 residues. Germline V gene data show CDR1 as MNHNY and CDR2 as SVGAGI (reference sequence). Trimming cost V 0 bases and J 4 bases, with 7 bases left between them. CDR3 sequence reads: CASSYSRPYEQYF. Written as DNA, the CDR3 is TGTGCCAGCAGTTACTCGAGACCTTACGAGCAGTACTTC.

V and J are TRBV6-5 and TRBJ2-4; 7 bases map to TRBD1. CDR1 and CDR2 from the germline V gene are MNHEY and SVGAGI. The J segment lost 3 bases and the V segment lost 5 bases, leaving 4 bases of the junction unmatched. The CDR3 is 14 amino acids. The CDR3 loop is CASSTRTGKNIQYF. The CDR3 DNA sequence: TGTGCCAGCAGTACACGGACAGGCAAAAACATTCAGTACTTC.

This chain joins TRBV5-6 and TRBJ2-7; D might be TRBD1 (5 bases). Trimming took 6 bases from V and 6 from J, leaving 19 bases between them. CDR3 length: 14 residues. Per the germline V gene, CDR1 is SGHDT and CDR2 is YYEEEE. The CDR3 here is CASNSAGWSGEQYV. CDR3 bases: TGTGCCAGCAACTCCGCAGGGTGGTCTGGCGAGCAGTACGTC.